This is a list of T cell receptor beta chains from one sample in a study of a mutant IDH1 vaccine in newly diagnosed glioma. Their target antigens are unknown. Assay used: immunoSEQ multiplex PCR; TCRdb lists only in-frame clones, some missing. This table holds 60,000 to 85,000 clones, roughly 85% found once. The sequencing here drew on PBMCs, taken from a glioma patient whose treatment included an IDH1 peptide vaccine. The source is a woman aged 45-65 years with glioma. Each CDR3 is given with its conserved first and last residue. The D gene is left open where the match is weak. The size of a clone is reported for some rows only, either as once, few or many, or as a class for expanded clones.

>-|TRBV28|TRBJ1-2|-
CASSLDLDYGYTF
TGTGCCAGCAGTTTGGACCTCGACTATGGCTACACCTTC
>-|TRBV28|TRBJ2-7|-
CASSARGQGRDEQYF
TGTGCCAGCAGTGCCCGGGGCCAGGGGCGGGACGAGCAGTACTTC
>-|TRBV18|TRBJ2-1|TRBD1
CASSPKTGGYNEQFF
TGTGCCAGCTCACCGAAGACAGGGGGCTACAATGAGCAGTTCTTC
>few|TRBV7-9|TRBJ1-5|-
CASSLAGQPQHF
TGTGCCAGCAGCTTAGCGGGTCAGCCCCAGCATTTT
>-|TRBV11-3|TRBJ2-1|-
CASSFSDRLGNEQFF
TGTGCCAGCAGCTTTTCAGATCGGTTGGGCAATGAGCAGTTCTTC
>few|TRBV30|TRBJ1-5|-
CAWSLRGQPQHF
TGTGCCTGGAGCCTCCGAGGACAGCCCCAGCATTTT
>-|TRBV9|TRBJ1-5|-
CASSVEGSRGQPQHF
TGTGCCAGCAGCGTAGAAGGCTCTCGGGGGCAGCCCCAGCATTTT
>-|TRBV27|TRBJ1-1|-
CASSLSSSVNTEAFF
TGTGCCAGCAGTTTATCGTCTTCCGTGAACACTGAAGCTTTCTTT
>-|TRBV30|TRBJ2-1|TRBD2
CAWRVWASGRRSYNEQFF
TGTGCCTGGAGGGTCTGGGCTAGCGGGAGACGCTCCTACAATGAGCAGTTCTTC
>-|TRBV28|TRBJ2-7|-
CASSPRVGRGYYEQYF
TGTGCCAGCAGTCCCCGAGTGGGTCGGGGTTACTACGAGCAGTACTTC
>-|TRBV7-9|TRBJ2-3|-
CASRGRRGPDTQYF
TGTGCCAGCAGGGGACGCCGGGGGCCCGATACGCAGTATTTT
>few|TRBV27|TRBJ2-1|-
CASSFSLLLERYNEQFF
TGTGCCAGCAGTTTCAGTCTACTACTAGAGCGTTACAATGAGCAGTTCTTC
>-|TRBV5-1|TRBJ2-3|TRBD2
CASSPGLAGGPAVDTQYF
TGCGCCAGCAGCCCCGGACTAGCGGGAGGGCCAGCTGTAGATACGCAGTATTTT
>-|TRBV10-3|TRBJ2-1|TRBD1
CAIKGQADNEQFF
TGTGCCATCAAGGGACAGGCGGACAATGAGCAGTTCTTC
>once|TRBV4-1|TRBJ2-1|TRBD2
CASSPGIIAGSVNEQFF
TGCGCCAGCAGCCCGGGGATTATAGCGGGCTCAGTCAATGAGCAGTTCTTC
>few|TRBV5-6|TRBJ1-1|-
CASSLAGREAEAFF
TGTGCCAGCAGCTTGGCGGGACGGGAGGCGGAAGCTTTCTTT
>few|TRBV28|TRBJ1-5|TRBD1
CASNLGTDLKPQHF
TGTGCCAGCAACCTCGGGACAGATTTGAAGCCCCAGCATTTT